This TCR beta chain is drawn from a study of PD-L1 blockade in urothelial cancer. Synthetic spike-ins, TCR analog templates, were added into each PCR. Profiled with immunoSEQ multiplex PCR; TCRdb holds only in-frame clones, not every one. Found here are just under 40,000 clones, around 89% of them singletons; the top ten hold 1.5% to 2.5%. Germline CDR1 MNHNS, CDR2 SASEGT. The V end lost 1 base, the J end lost 12 bases, and 21 bases lay between the germline ends. This CDR3 has 16 residues. This clone appeared a single time. Patients' cancers were locally advanced or metastatic urothelial carcinomas. This TCR was sampled from a man aged 55 to 70 with urothelial cancer. Here the sequenced sample was PBMCs, taken around atezolizumab (anti-PD-L1) treatment. This chain links TRBV6-1 with TRBJ2-2, with unresolved D. CDR3 coding DNA: TGTGCCAGCAGTGAAGTGGCCCCTTTCGTACCGCGGAAGCTGTTTTTT. This encodes CASSEVAPFVPRKLFF.